These 30 T cell receptor beta chains were all obtained from the same sample, sequenced in a study of blood T cell repertoires in COVID-19. Method: immunoSEQ multiplex PCR; TCRdb's copy keeps in-frame clones and lacks some. The table lists some 300,000 clones, around 92% of them singletons, with approximately 2.9% in the top ten. Sequencing input: PBMCs or T cells enriched from blood (not recorded which). These receptors were obtained from a woman between 45 and 60 years old who had been exposed to COVID-19.

The rearrangement uses TRBV12-3 or TRBV12-4 and TRBJ2-7, with D hard to call. This CDR3 spans 13 amino acids. V was cut by 3 bases and J by 7 bases, with 13 bases left in between. CDR3 sequence reads: CASSFPDNREQYF. The CDR3 coding sequence is TGTGCCAGCAGTTTTCCCGACAATCGGGAGCAGTACTTC.

The chain has TRBV19 and TRBJ2-7; D remains unclear. The CDR3 runs to 14 residues. The V gene lost 2 bases and the J gene lost 0 bases, with 8 bases spanning the gap. CDR1 is LNHDA and CDR2 is SQIVND in the germline V gene (reference sequence). CDR3 DNA: TGTGCCAGTAGTATAACCTTCAGCTCCTACGAGCAGTACTTC. It is translated as CASSITFSSYEQYF.

V is TRBV30 and J is TRBJ1-2; D gene uncertain. Germline assignment: CDR1 GTSNPN and CDR2 SVGIG (reference sequence). The CDR3 loop spans 12 amino acids. V lost 0 bases, J lost 8 bases, and 10 bases lay in between. This CDR3 is CAWSVPLGGYTF. The CDR3 DNA reads TGTGCCTGGAGTGTTCCCCTCGGGGGCTACACCTTC.

The rearrangement links TRBV2 to TRBJ1-1, with D tentatively TRBD1 (6 bases). Trimming took 3 bases from V and 10 from J, leaving 12 bases between them. The CDR3 extends over 12 amino acids. CDR1 and CDR2 (germline): SNHLY, FYNNEI. The CDR3 protein is CASSDSGQRAFF. DNA for the CDR3: TGTGCCAGCAGTGATTCCGGACAGAGAGCTTTCTTT.

The V gene is TRBV27, the J gene TRBJ2-2; 9 bases are a match to TRBD1. The CDR3 loop spans 15 amino acids. The J segment lost 4 bases and the V segment lost 5 bases, leaving 5 bases of the junction unmatched. Germline V lookup: CDR1 MNHEY, CDR2 SMNVEV (reference sequence). The CDR3 bases are TGTGCCAGCAGTCTTAGGACAGGGGCCACCGGGGAGCTGTTTTTT. Translation gives CASSLRTGATGELFF.

The chain has TRBV7-9 and TRBJ2-2, with D tentatively TRBD1 (6 bases). Trimming removed 11 bases from V and 5 bases from J, with 18 bases in between. Germline lookup yields CDR1 SEHNR and CDR2 FQNEAQ (reference sequence). The CDR3 loop spans 14 amino acids. The CDR3 coding sequence is TGTGCCGGGGGCTCAGGGCCGTTTACCGGGGAGCTGTTTTTT. Translated: CAGGSGPFTGELFF.

Only one count was recorded for this clone. The chain combines TRBV15 with TRBJ1-4; D possibly corresponds to TRBD1 (6 bases). CDR1 is LNHNV, CDR2 YYDKDF, per germline (reference sequence). This CDR3 contains 18 residues. V shed 1 base and J shed 3 bases, with 18 bases lying between them. Here the CDR3 reads CATSRATGGGTANEKLFF. In DNA form, the CDR3 reads TGTGCCACCAGCAGAGCCACGGGGGGCGGGACCGCTAATGAAAAACTGTTTTTT.

The gene calls are TRBV5-6 and TRBJ1-3, with D tentatively TRBD1 (5 bases). The CDR3 extends over 17 amino acids. The germline V gene encodes CDR1 SGHDT and CDR2 YYEEEE. Trimming shortened V by 4 bases and J by 0 bases, and 17 bases separated the two germline ends. The CDR3 region is CASSPIQGYVSGNTIYF. For the CDR3, the DNA is TGTGCCAGCAGCCCCATCCAGGGATACGTCTCTGGAAACACCATATATTTT.

The chain carries TRBV15 and TRBJ2-2, with 8 positions matching TRBD1. The germline CDR1 and CDR2 sequences are LNHNV and YYDKDF (reference sequence). The CDR3 contains 16 residues. V dropped 2 bases and J dropped 4; count of bases not matched to a gene: 6. The CDR3 is CATSRPGQGGTGELFF. DNA of the CDR3: TGTGCCACCAGCAGACCCGGACAGGGAGGCACCGGGGAGCTGTTTTTT.

This rearrangement joins TRBV9 to TRBJ1-4, with a weak D call TRBD1 (5 bases). Trimming cost V 0 bases and J 6 bases, with 12 bases left between them. There are 15 residues in the CDR3. Per the germline V gene, CDR1 is SGDLS and CDR2 is YYNGEE. CDR3 DNA: TGTGCCAGCAGCGTAGGGGCAGGGCGAGATGAAAAACTGTTTTTT. This translates into CASSVGAGRDEKLFF.

The chain joins TRBV13 to TRBJ1-4; weak D call: TRBD1 (5 bases). The V and J ends lost 4 bases and 5 bases respectively, with 11 bases between them. Per germline, CDR1 PRHDT and CDR2 FYEKMQ (reference sequence). The CDR3 contains 14 residues. This CDR3 is CASSSRGGNEKLFF. In DNA, the CDR3 is TGTGCCAGCAGCTCCCGGGGGGGAAATGAAAAACTGTTTTTT.

V is TRBV7-9 and J is TRBJ1-6; D may be TRBD1 (6 bases). V was pared by 1 base and J by 8 bases, with 12 bases between. The germline V gene has CDR1 SEHNR and CDR2 FQNEAQ (reference sequence). This CDR3 has 15 residues. Here the CDR3 reads CASSLVTGSDSPLHF. As DNA, the CDR3 is TGTGCCAGCAGCTTAGTCACAGGGTCGGATTCACCCCTCCACTTT.

This clone was counted a few times. CDR3 DNA: TGTGCCAGCAGTTACTACCCAGGGGGCATCTATGGCTACACCTTC. It specifies CASSYYPGGIYGYTF. This chain uses TRBV6-5 with TRBJ1-2; TRBD1 agrees at 8 bases. Per the germline V gene, CDR1 is MNHEY and CDR2 is SVGAGI. This CDR3 region has 15 residues. With V trimmed by 1 base and J by 4 bases, 5 bases remained unmatched.

The chain combines TRBV30 with TRBJ1-5; D possibly corresponds to TRBD1 (5 bases). The CDR3 contains 13 residues. CDR1 and CDR2 (germline): GTSNPN, SVGIG (reference sequence). V dropped 1 base and J dropped 7 bases, with 11 bases sitting between them. The CDR3 sequence: CAWSGFGGQPQHF. The CDR3 DNA sequence: TGTGCCTGGAGTGGTTTTGGGGGGCAGCCCCAGCATTTT.

The chain has TRBV24-1 and TRBJ1-4; D may be TRBD1 (6 bases). Deletions cut 4 bases from V and 0 bases from J, with 11 bases between. The CDR3 loop spans 16 amino acids. CDR1 is KGHDR, CDR2 SFDVKD, per germline. The CDR3 nucleotides read TGTGCCACCAGTGAGTCAGGGGATGCAACTAATGAAAAACTGTTTTTT. The encoded protein is CATSESGDATNEKLFF.

This clone has just one count. The chain employs TRBV25-1 and TRBJ1-1, with 8 bases aligning to TRBD1. Losses at the gene ends were 5 bases for V and 4 bases for J; bases not matched to a gene: 6. Germline V gene sequence: CDR1 MGHDK, CDR2 SYGVNS. This CDR3 contains 14 residues. CDR3 sequence: CASSRTGRVTEAFF. In DNA form, the CDR3 reads TGTGCCAGCAGTAGGACAGGGCGGGTCACTGAAGCTTTCTTT.

The chain is built from TRBV7-2 and TRBJ2-7; the match to TRBD1 covers 8 bases. Germline CDR1 and CDR2: SGHTA and FQGNSA. The CDR3 is made up of 15 amino acids. The ends lost 1 base at V and 7 bases at J; junction bases unmatched: 9. CDR3 sequence: CASSLEQGATWEQYF. CDR3 bases: TGTGCCAGCAGCTTAGAGCAGGGGGCGACTTGGGAGCAGTACTTC.

The chain is built from TRBV4-2 and TRBJ2-2; TRBD1 aligns across 11 bases. CDR1 and CDR2 from the germline V gene are LGHNA and YNFKEQ. Losses at the gene ends were 5 bases for V and 7 bases for J; bases not matched to a gene: 6. The CDR3 totals 15 residues. The CDR3 bases are TGTGCCAGCAGCTTCGGACAGGGGGCAAACGGGGAGCTGTTTTTT. It encodes CASSFGQGANGELFF.

The rearrangement joins TRBV3-1 (or the pseudogene TRBV3-2) to TRBJ1-2; maybe TRBD1 (5 bases). The CDR3 has 15 residues. The germline V and J ends were trimmed by 1 base and 4 bases, with 13 bases remaining between them. Germline V gives CDR1 LGHDT, CDR2 YNNKEL (reference sequence). CDR3 residues: CASSQVYSGGYGYTF. CDR3 bases: TGTGCCAGCAGCCAAGTCTATTCGGGGGGCTATGGCTACACCTTC.

The rearrangement uses TRBV28 and TRBJ2-7; 9 bases map to TRBD1. Germline V gene sequence: CDR1 MDHEN, CDR2 SYDVKM. This CDR3 has 15 amino acids. After removal of 5 bases from V and 1 base from J, the junction contained 6 bases not matched to a gene. CDR3 protein: CASSPRDRDSYEQYF. CDR3 nucleotides: TGTGCCAGCAGTCCTCGGGACAGGGATTCCTACGAGCAGTACTTC.

This clone was counted a single time. V usage is TRBV2 and J usage is TRBJ1-6; D gene ambiguous. CDR3 size: 17 residues. Between the trimmed V and J ends, which lost 1 base and 8 bases, there was a span of 18 bases. The germline CDR1 and CDR2 sequences are SNHLY and FYNNEI. The CDR3 DNA reads TGTGCCAGCAGTGAAGGGCCTGGGCGGGCTACGCATTCACCCCTCCACTTT. This sequence encodes CASSEGPGRATHSPLHF.

The J gene is TRBJ1-2, the V gene TRBV19; TRBD1 aligns across 9 bases. CDR1 and CDR2 (germline): LNHDA, SQIVND (reference sequence). The CDR3 is 16 amino acids. Trimming took 4 bases from V and 4 from J; bases not matched to a gene: 10. CDR3 DNA: TGTGCCAGTAGTAGAGGGACAGGGCAAAACCTCTATGGCTACACCTTC. This codes for CASSRGTGQNLYGYTF.

This clone has only a few counts. The chain carries TRBV4-1 and TRBJ1-4; TRBD1 is a possible D gene (5 bases). The ends were cut back, 3 bases at V and 4 bases at J, with 12 bases in the middle. Germline values: CDR1 MGHRA, CDR2 YSYEKL. This CDR3 is built from 15 residues. The CDR3 loop is CASSQGGLSNEKLFF. The DNA for the CDR3 is TGCGCCAGCAGCCAGGGGGGACTGAGTAATGAAAAACTGTTTTTT.

The V and J genes are TRBV7-2 and TRBJ1-2, with unresolved D. This CDR3 region has 15 residues. CDR1 is SGHTA and CDR2 is FQGNSA in the germline V gene. V shed 0 bases and J shed 3 bases, with 11 bases lying between them. CDR3 region: CASSLALERHYGYTF. CDR3 DNA sequence: TGTGCCAGCAGCTTAGCGCTAGAGAGGCACTATGGCTACACCTTC.

V gene TRBV6-5 combines with J gene TRBJ1-6, with unresolved D. V was shortened by 5 bases and J by 8 bases, with 10 bases between the two germline ends. This CDR3 spans 13 amino acids. Germline lookup yields CDR1 MNHEY and CDR2 SVGAGI. The CDR3: CASSTNRYSPLHF. The CDR3 coding sequence is TGTGCCAGCAGTACAAACAGATATTCACCCCTCCACTTT.

CDR3 region: CASSLDSNQETQYF. The CDR3 DNA is TGTGCCAGCAGCTTGGACAGTAACCAAGAGACCCAGTACTTC. The rearrangement uses TRBV5-5 and TRBJ2-5; D remains ambiguous. Per the germline V gene, CDR1 is SGHKS and CDR2 is YYEKEE (reference sequence). The V end was cut by 0 bases, the J end by 0 bases, with 6 bases between. The length of the CDR3 is 14 residues.

This chain uses TRBV9 with TRBJ2-2; possible D gene TRBD2, 5 bases. CDR1 is SGDLS, CDR2 YYNGEE, per germline. CDR3 length: 15 residues. Between the trimmed V and J ends, which lost 0 bases and 4 bases, there was a span of 10 bases. The CDR3 region is CASSVEEEGTGELFF. DNA for the CDR3: TGTGCCAGCAGCGTAGAGGAAGAGGGCACCGGGGAGCTGTTTTTT.

J is TRBJ1-1 and V is TRBV7-9; tentative D call: TRBD1 (5 bases). V was clipped by 2 bases and J by 4 bases, with 14 bases between them. The CDR3 totals 15 residues. The germline V gene has CDR1 SEHNR and CDR2 FQNEAQ (reference sequence). CDR3 sequence: CASSLPGPQGTEAFF. The DNA for the CDR3 is TGTGCCAGCAGCTTACCGGGTCCCCAGGGCACTGAAGCTTTCTTT.

CDR3 in amino acids: CASKLDQNEKLFF. The CDR3 region has the DNA TGTGCCAGCAAGCTAGACCAAAATGAAAAACTGTTTTTT. The genes are TRBV2 and TRBJ1-4; D is unresolved. Trimming removed 7 bases at V and 5 bases at J, with 11 bases between. The CDR3 has 13 residues. CDR1 and CDR2 from the germline V gene are SNHLY and FYNNEI.

This CDR3 reads CASSLSWTSGGRQETQYF. As DNA, the CDR3 is TGTGCCAGCAGTTTATCCTGGACTAGCGGGGGCCGCCAAGAGACCCAGTACTTC. The chain is built from TRBV27 and TRBJ2-5; 13 nucleotides align to TRBD2. Germline assignment: CDR1 MNHEY and CDR2 SMNVEV (reference sequence). The ends lost 0 bases at V and 1 base at J; junction bases unmatched: 5. The CDR3 is 18 amino acids.